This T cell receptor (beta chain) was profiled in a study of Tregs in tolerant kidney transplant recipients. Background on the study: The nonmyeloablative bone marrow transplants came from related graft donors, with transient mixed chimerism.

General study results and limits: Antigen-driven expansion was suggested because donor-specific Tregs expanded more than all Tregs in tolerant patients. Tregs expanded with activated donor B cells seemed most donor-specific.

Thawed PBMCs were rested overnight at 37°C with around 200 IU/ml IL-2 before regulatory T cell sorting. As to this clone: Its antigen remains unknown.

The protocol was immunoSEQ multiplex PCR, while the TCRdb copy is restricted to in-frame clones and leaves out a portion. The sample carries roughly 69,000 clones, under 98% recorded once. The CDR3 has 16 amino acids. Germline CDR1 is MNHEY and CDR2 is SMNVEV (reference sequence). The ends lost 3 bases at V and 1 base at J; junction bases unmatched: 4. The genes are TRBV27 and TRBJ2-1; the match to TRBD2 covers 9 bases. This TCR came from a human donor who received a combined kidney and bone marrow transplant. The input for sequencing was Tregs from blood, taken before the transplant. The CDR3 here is CASSLRLAGSYNEQFF. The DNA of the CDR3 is TGTGCCAGCAGTTTGCGGCTAGCGGGGTCCTACAATGAGCAGTTCTTC.